What follows are 30 T cell receptor beta chains derived from one specimen sequenced in a study of human T cells and chemical hapten exposure. TCRdb re-derived calls from the 5' RACE reads in MiXCR, one entry per CDR3 protein. The sample holds 80,000 or so distinct CDR3 sequences, approximately 16% seen once. Total RNA was isolated from whole blood that had not been fractionated. Receptors were obtained from a female donor in good health.

V usage is TRBV7-9 and J usage is TRBJ2-7, with D uncertain. The V end was cut by 1 base, the J end by 6 bases, with 10 bases between. CDR1 is SEHNR and CDR2 is FQNEAQ in the germline V gene (reference sequence). The CDR3 extends over 13 amino acids. The CDR3 sequence is CASSLVHGIEQYF. DNA of the CDR3: TGTGCCAGCAGCTTAGTGCACGGAATCGAGCAGTACTTC.

This clonotype was detected many times. This chain uses TRBV12-3 or TRBV12-4 with TRBJ1-4; D gene unclear. CDR3 length: 14 amino acids. Deletions cut 3 bases from V and 8 bases from J, with 13 bases between. The CDR3, as DNA: TGTGCCAGCAGTTTGGGGAGGAAAGGGGAAAAACTGTTTTTT. Amino acids: CASSLGRKGEKLFF.

Only a few counts were recorded for this clonotype. The chain couples TRBV14 to TRBJ1-1; the D is unclear. V lost 0 bases and J lost 1, with 3 bases in between. This CDR3 spans 13 amino acids. Germline V gives CDR1 SGHDN, CDR2 FVKESK. The CDR3 nucleotides are TGTGCCAGCAGCCAAGATCAGAACACTGAAGCTTTCTTT. Translating gives CASSQDQNTEAFF.

This clonotype was counted only a few times. V is TRBV5-1 and J is TRBJ1-1; 9 nucleotides match TRBD1. After removal of 0 bases from V and 3 bases from J, the junction contained 0 bases not matched to a gene. CDR3 length equals 14 residues. CDR1 is SGHRS, CDR2 YFSETQ, per germline. For the CDR3, the DNA is TGCGCCAGCAGCTTGGGGACAGGGGACACTGAAGCTTTCTTT. Residues: CASSLGTGDTEAFF.

This clonotype was seen ten or more times. The rearrangement joins TRBV20-1 to TRBJ1-1, with 9 bases identical to TRBD1. CDR3 size: 15 residues. Trimming cost V 5 bases and J 7 bases; bases outside gene matches: 14. Germline-derived CDR1 and CDR2 are DFQATT and SNEGSKA (reference sequence). The CDR3 coding sequence is TGCAGTGCTGCCAGTCCCGGGACAGGGTCTGATGAAGCTTTCTTT. This gives the protein CSAASPGTGSDEAFF.

J is TRBJ2-3 and V is TRBV4-3; possibly TRBD2 for D (6 bases). V lost 4 bases to trimming and J lost 0 bases, with 11 bases between them. The germline V gene has CDR1 LGHNA and CDR2 YSLEER. This CDR3 contains 15 residues. The CDR3 region is CASSLGLASTDTQYF. CDR3 sequence (DNA): TGCGCCAGCAGCCTGGGCCTAGCGAGCACAGATACGCAGTATTTT.

J is TRBJ1-2 and V is TRBV20-1; D is uncertain. This CDR3 spans 12 amino acids. V was trimmed by 0 bases and J by 8 bases, leaving 10 bases between them. Germline V gives CDR1 DFQATT, CDR2 SNEGSKA (reference sequence). The CDR3 reads CSAREDEGGYTF. The CDR3 DNA reads TGCAGTGCTAGAGAAGACGAGGGCGGCTACACCTTC.

J is TRBJ2-7 and V is TRBV5-1, with D possibly matching TRBD1 (6 bases). This CDR3 spans 14 amino acids. Germline CDR1 is SGHRS and CDR2 is YFSETQ. The V end lost 7 bases, the J end lost 0 bases, and 14 bases lay between the germline ends. Here the CDR3 DNA reads TGCGCCAGCTCAATGGACAGCACCTCCTACGAGCAGTACTTC. It specifies CASSMDSTSYEQYF.

A few counts support this clonotype. The chain uses TRBV27 and TRBJ1-1; the match to TRBD1 covers 11 bases. This CDR3 is built from 14 residues. Per germline, CDR1 MNHEY and CDR2 SMNVEV (reference sequence). With 4 bases clipped from V and 5 bases from J, the junction kept 3 bases outside the gene matches. The CDR3 loop reads CASSYGTGGTEAFF. The CDR3 DNA is TGTGCCAGCAGTTATGGGACAGGGGGGACTGAAGCTTTCTTT.

This clonotype was counted only a few times. The V call is TRBV6-4, the J call TRBJ2-3, with 9 bases that match TRBD2. The V and J ends lost 4 bases and 3 bases, in that order; junction bases with no gene match: 5. The CDR3 is made up of 15 amino acids. Germline V gives CDR1 MRHNA, CDR2 SNTAGT. CDR3 coding DNA: TGTGCCAGCAGTGCGGGACTAGCTCCAACAGATACGCAGTATTTT. Translated, it gives CASSAGLAPTDTQYF.

This clonotype was found a few times. The chain carries TRBV20-1 and TRBJ1-5, with TRBD1 identical over 9 bases. The CDR3 is 15 amino acids. Germline-derived CDR1 and CDR2 are DFQATT and SNEGSKA (reference sequence). The V gene end was trimmed by 5 bases and the J gene end by 5 bases; junction bases not matched to a gene: 10. The CDR3 loop is CSALTGTGIYQPQHF. The CDR3 coding sequence is TGCAGTGCTCTAACCGGGACAGGGATATATCAGCCCCAGCATTTT.

This chain links TRBV27 with TRBJ1-1, with D tentatively TRBD1 (6 bases). V was pared by 5 bases and J by 4 bases, with 17 bases between. This CDR3 spans 15 amino acids. Looked up from germline, CDR1 is MNHEY and CDR2 is SMNVEV (reference sequence). DNA of the CDR3: TGTGCCAGCAGTGTAAGGGGGGATTCGGGCACTGAAGCTTTCTTT. It specifies CASSVRGDSGTEAFF.

This clonotype turned up a few times. The V call is TRBV20-1, the J call TRBJ1-1; no clear D. The CDR3 consists of 11 residues. Germline CDR1 DFQATT, CDR2 SNEGSKA (reference sequence). Trimming stripped 1 base from V and 8 bases from J, with 8 bases between. CDR3 nucleotide sequence: TGCAGTGCTAGAGTAAGAGGAGAAGCTTTCTTT. The encoded protein is CSARVRGEAFF.

CDR3 protein: CASSETLAGFTDTQYF. The CDR3, as DNA: TGTGCCAGCAGCGAAACCTTAGCGGGGTTCACAGATACGCAGTATTTT. The gene calls are TRBV7-8 and TRBJ2-3; the match to TRBD2 covers 8 bases. CDR3 size: 16 residues. CDR1 and CDR2 from the germline V gene are SGHVS and FQNEAQ. Trimming removed 5 bases from V and 2 bases from J; junction bases left unmatched: 9.

This clonotype was seen a few times. The V and J genes are TRBV3-1 and TRBJ1-2, with a tentative D call TRBD1 (5 bases). Germline-derived CDR1 and CDR2 are LGHDT and YNNKEL (reference sequence). Trimming took 2 bases from V and 5 from J, leaving 12 bases between them. The CDR3 covers 14 residues. The CDR3 loop reads CASSQTGGGYGYTF. Here the CDR3 DNA reads TGTGCCAGCAGCCAAACAGGTGGTGGGTATGGCTACACCTTC. Filled out from reference TRBV3-1 and TRBJ1-2, the complete variable domain reads DTAVSQTPKYLVTQMGNDKSIKCEQNLGHDTMYWYKQDSKKFLKIMFSYNNKELIINETVPNRFSPKSPDKAHLNLHINSLELGDSAVYFCASSQTGGGYGYTFGSGTRLTVV.

This clonotype has just a few counts. The chain recombines TRBV19 with TRBJ1-4; D is perhaps TRBD1 (6 bases). CDR1 and CDR2 from the germline V gene are LNHDA and SQIVND (reference sequence). This CDR3 is 15 amino acids long. The V and J ends lost 1 base and 8 bases respectively, with 14 bases between them. DNA of the CDR3: TGTGCCAGTAGTATAGTTGGACAGACGAAGGAAAAACTGTTTTTT. Its protein is CASSIVGQTKEKLFF.

The chain carries TRBV1 and TRBJ1-5; the DNA was not compared with TRBD1, the D call given in the table. TRBV1 is designated a pseudogene. The length of the CDR3 is 16 residues. CDR3 in amino acids: CTSSQERGESNQPQHF. Here the CDR3 DNA reads TGCACCAGCAGCCAAGAAAGGGGGGAGAGCAATCAGCCCCAGCATTTT.

This chain connects TRBV29-1 to TRBJ1-5; D might be TRBD1 (6 bases). Germline assignment: CDR1 SQVTM and CDR2 ANQGSEA. There are 15 residues in the CDR3. Trimming left V 6 bases short and J 1 base short, with 16 bases between. The CDR3 DNA reads TGCAGCGTCCAGACAGGCCGCGGGAGCAATCAGCCCCAGCATTTT. Protein sequence: CSVQTGRGSNQPQHF.

The CDR3 DNA sequence: TGTGCCAGTAGAGGACAGGGGGGGGAGACCCAGTACTTC. This encodes CASRGQGGETQYF. This chain uses TRBV19 with TRBJ2-5; 10 bases line up with TRBD1. The V gene's germline CDR1 is LNHDA and CDR2 SQIVND (reference sequence). This CDR3 region has 13 residues. With 6 bases clipped from V and 5 bases from J, the junction kept 3 bases outside the gene matches.

This rearrangement joins TRBV28 to TRBJ1-6; 11 bases map to TRBD1. Germline values: CDR1 MDHEN, CDR2 SYDVKM. This CDR3 contains 14 residues. With 6 bases clipped from V and 6 bases from J, the junction kept 1 base outside the gene matches. The CDR3 DNA reads as TGTGCCAGCAGGGGGACAGGGGGTAATTCACCCCTCCACTTT. Protein product: CASRGTGGNSPLHF.

This chain joins TRBV24-1 and TRBJ2-1; TRBD2 matches 8 bases. Germline V gives CDR1 KGHDR, CDR2 SFDVKD. J gave up 7 bases and V 5 bases, and 6 bases lay outside the gene matches. The CDR3 is 14 residues long. The CDR3 nucleotides are TGTGCCACCAGTGGCGGGGGGTTCGAGAATGAGCAGTTCTTC. It is translated as CATSGGGFENEQFF.

This clonotype has a handful of counts. The chain has TRBV5-5 and TRBJ2-2; unclear D gene. V lost 2 bases, J lost 0 bases, and 14 bases lay in between. The germline V gene encodes CDR1 SGHKS and CDR2 YYEKEE (reference sequence). The CDR3 contains 17 residues. CDR3 residues: CASSFVPIPANTGELFF. In nucleotides, the CDR3 is TGTGCCAGCAGCTTCGTTCCAATCCCGGCGAACACCGGGGAGCTGTTTTTT.

This clonotype was counted between two and nine times. The chain couples TRBV28 to TRBJ1-1; D gene uncertain. The ends were cut back, 11 bases at V and 4 bases at J, with 17 bases in the middle. Germline CDR1 reads MDHEN; CDR2 reads SYDVKM. The CDR3 is made up of 13 amino acids. This CDR3 is CAAHPVLGTEAFF. Here the CDR3 DNA reads TGTGCCGCCCACCCGGTTCTGGGCACTGAAGCTTTCTTT.

The rearrangement links TRBV20-1 to TRBJ2-7, with 7 bases that match TRBD1. Trimming cost V 5 bases and J 5 bases; bases outside gene matches: 9. Germline V lookup: CDR1 DFQATT, CDR2 SNEGSKA (reference sequence). The CDR3 sequence is 13 residues long. CDR3 sequence reads: CSAPGQAPDEQYF. Here the CDR3 DNA reads TGCAGTGCTCCCGGACAGGCGCCCGACGAGCAGTACTTC.

Ten or more counts support this clonotype. The CDR3 region is CSVAPGPNQPQHF. The CDR3 coding sequence is TGCAGCGTTGCCCCTGGCCCCAATCAGCCCCAGCATTTT. The genes are TRBV29-1 and TRBJ1-5; D gene ambiguous. Per germline, CDR1 SQVTM and CDR2 ANQGSEA. The length of the CDR3 is 13 residues. The V and J ends lost 4 bases and 3 bases respectively, with 10 bases between them. The whole variable domain, filled in from reference TRBV29-1 and TRBJ1-5, reads SAVISQKPSRDICQRGTSLTIQCQVDSQVTMMFWYRQQPGQSLTLIATANQGSEATYESGFVIDKFPISRPNLTFSTLTVSNMSPEDSSIYLCSVAPGPNQPQHFGDGTRLSIL.

The chain uses TRBV5-1 and TRBJ2-1; D is possibly TRBD2 (5 bases). The germline CDR1 and CDR2 sequences are SGHRS and YFSETQ. This CDR3 has 16 amino acids. The V and J ends lost 1 base and 0 bases respectively, with 11 bases between them. The CDR3 is CASSLYGISSYNEQFF. The DNA of the CDR3 is TGCGCCAGCAGCTTGTACGGGATTAGCTCCTACAATGAGCAGTTCTTC.

The V gene is TRBV4-2, the J gene TRBJ2-7; D is possibly TRBD1 or TRBD2 (5 bases each). This CDR3 spans 16 amino acids. Looked up from germline, CDR1 is LGHNA and CDR2 is YNFKEQ. V lost 3 bases, J lost 3 bases, and 18 bases lay in between. The CDR3 region has the DNA TGTGCCAGCAGCCACAAAACGACCGGGACCAGCTACGAGCAGTACTTC. Protein product: CASSHKTTGTSYEQYF.

A few counts support this clonotype. The V call is TRBV28, the J call TRBJ1-1; D remains ambiguous. Per the germline V gene, CDR1 is MDHEN and CDR2 is SYDVKM. V lost 2 bases and J 7 bases, leaving 14 bases between the germline ends. The CDR3 runs to 14 residues. The chain's CDR3 is CASSLGSGNYEAFF. DNA of the CDR3: TGTGCCAGCAGTTTAGGTTCCGGGAATTATGAAGCTTTCTTT.

The chain uses TRBV12-3 or TRBV12-4 and TRBJ1-6, with 9 bases fitting TRBD1. The CDR3 covers 15 residues. Trimming took 5 bases from V and 10 from J; bases not matched to a gene: 9. The CDR3 sequence: CASSTGQGADSPLHF. CDR3 DNA sequence: TGTGCCAGCAGTACGGGACAGGGTGCGGACTCACCCCTCCACTTT.

This clonotype was recorded a few times. The chain employs TRBV5-1 and TRBJ2-1; D gene uncertain. This CDR3 spans 12 amino acids. Germline V gene lookup returns CDR1 SGHRS and CDR2 YFSETQ. V lost 1 base and J lost 9, with 8 bases in between. CDR3 sequence (DNA): TGCGCCAGCAGCTTGTTACTGACTGAGCAGTTCTTC. Its protein is CASSLLLTEQFF.